This T cell receptor (beta chain) comes out of a study of blood T cell repertoires in COVID-19. Study context: COVID-19 samples collected from the United States, Italy and Spain covered acute and convalescent phases. In each case, the material was cDNA or gDNA derived from T cells, B-cell-depleted T cells, or PBMCs.

Germline V lookup: CDR1 SGHDT, CDR2 YYEEEE. V lost 2 bases, J lost 1 base, and 12 bases lay in between. This CDR3 contains 15 residues. In the original analysis: Estimates of nucleated cell counts were drawn from the amplification of reference gene primers. Data came from immunoSEQ multiplex PCR; TCRdb stores just in-frame clones and leaves some out. V, J and clone size derive from that table, while D and trimming were established from the DNA sequence. The sample has around 250,000 clones, 75% to 85% seen once. The chain recombines TRBV5-6 with TRBJ1-1; D is unclear. This clonotype originated in a man in his fifties with active or convalescent COVID-19. Sequenced input: peripheral blood. The CDR3 reads CASSLSGYRNTEAFF. The DNA of the CDR3 is TGTGCCAGCAGCTTATCGGGGTATAGGAACACTGAAGCTTTCTTT.